This T cell receptor (beta chain) comes out of a study of T cells in Graves' hyperthyroidism and ophthalmopathy. At the level of the study: Initial diagnosis, before any treatment, was when peripheral blood was collected.

With 4 bases clipped from V and 7 bases from J, the junction kept 18 bases outside the gene matches. Per germline, CDR1 SGHNT and CDR2 YYREEE (reference sequence). This CDR3 comprises 18 residues. RNA transcripts served as the template for amplifying TCR beta CDR3 regions. The HTBI primer set served for first-round RT-PCR of the TCR CDR3. TCRdb used MiXCR to reprocess the multiplex PCR reads, holding one entry per CDR3 protein. The sample lists a few hundred thousand distinct CDR3 sequences, around 15% occurring once. The PBMCs were taken from about 10 ml of fresh peripheral blood. This receptor was obtained from a woman between 50 and 59 years old with Graves' hyperthyroidism that later progressed to Graves' ophthalmopathy. The V gene is TRBV5-4, the J gene TRBJ1-2, with TRBD1 matching 11 bases. The source material was blood. CDR3 residues: CASSPRTGTGGPFAGYTF. The CDR3 nucleotides read TGTGCCAGCAGCCCCAGGACCGGGACAGGGGGACCTTTTGCTGGCTACACCTTC.